The clone carrying this T cell receptor beta chain was seen a handful of times. Its antigen remains unidentified. The V end was cut by 1 base, the J end by 5 bases, with 15 bases between. Germline V gene data show CDR1 as SGHTA and CDR2 as FQGTGA. CDR3 length: 15 amino acids. Profiling relied on immunoSEQ multiplex PCR, and the TCRdb table lists in-frame clones only, not all of them. The data contain about 30,000 clones, around 89% of them singletons. This sample was included in a study of T cells in localized non-small cell lung cancer. Study-level findings and limits: Uninvolved adjacent lung had higher T cell clonality than tumor and all other tissues. Median approximately 58 top-100 tumor clones were shared with paired adjacent lung. A denser population of T cells in blood accompanied longer overall survival.

The TCR comes from a female donor of 60 years or more with stage III squamous cell lung carcinoma. The chain joins TRBV7-3 to TRBJ2-7; D unclear. The sample in question was peripheral blood, obtained before any cancer treatment. The CDR3 DNA sequence: TGTGCCAGCAGCTTAAGTAGCAGTCCCCCCCACGAGCAGTACTTC. Translated: CASSLSSSPPHEQYF.